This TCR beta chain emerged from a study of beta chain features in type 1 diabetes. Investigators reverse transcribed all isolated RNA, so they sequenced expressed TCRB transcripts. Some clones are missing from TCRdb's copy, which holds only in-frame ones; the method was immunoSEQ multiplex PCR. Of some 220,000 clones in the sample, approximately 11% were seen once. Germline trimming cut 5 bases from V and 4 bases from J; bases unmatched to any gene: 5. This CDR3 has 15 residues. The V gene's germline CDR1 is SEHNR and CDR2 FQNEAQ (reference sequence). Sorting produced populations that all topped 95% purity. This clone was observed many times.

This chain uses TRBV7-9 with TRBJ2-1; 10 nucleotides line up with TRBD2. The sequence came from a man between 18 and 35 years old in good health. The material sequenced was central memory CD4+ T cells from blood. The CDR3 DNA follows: TGTGCCAGCAGCCACACTAGCGGGGCGTACAATGAGCAGTTCTTC. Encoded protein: CASSHTSGAYNEQFF.